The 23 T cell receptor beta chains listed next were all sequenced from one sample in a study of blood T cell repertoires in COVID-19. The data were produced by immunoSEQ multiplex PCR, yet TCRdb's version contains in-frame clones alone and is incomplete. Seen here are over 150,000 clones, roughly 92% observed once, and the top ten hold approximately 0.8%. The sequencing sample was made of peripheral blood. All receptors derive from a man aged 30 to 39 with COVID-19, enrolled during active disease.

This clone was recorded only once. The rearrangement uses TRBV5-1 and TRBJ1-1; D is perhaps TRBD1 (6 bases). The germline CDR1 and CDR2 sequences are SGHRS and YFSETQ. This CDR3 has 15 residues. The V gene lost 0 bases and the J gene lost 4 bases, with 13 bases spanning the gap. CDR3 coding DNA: TGCGCCAGCAGCTTGGGCTATAAAGGGGGCACTGAAGCTTTCTTT. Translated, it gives CASSLGYKGGTEAFF. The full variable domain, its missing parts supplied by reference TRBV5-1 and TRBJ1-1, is KAGVTQTPRYLIKTRGQQVTLSCSPISGHRSVSWYQQTPGQGLQFLFEYFSETQRNKGNFPGRFSGRQFSNSRSEMNVSTLELGDSALYLCASSLGYKGGTEAFFGQGTRLTVV.

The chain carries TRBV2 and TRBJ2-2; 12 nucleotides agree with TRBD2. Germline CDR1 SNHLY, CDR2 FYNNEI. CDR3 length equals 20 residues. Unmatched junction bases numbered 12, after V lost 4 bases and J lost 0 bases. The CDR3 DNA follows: TGTGCCAGCAGTGTCCATCGACTAGCGGGGGAGAGCGCGAACACCGGGGAGCTGTTTTTT. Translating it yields CASSVHRLAGESANTGELFF.

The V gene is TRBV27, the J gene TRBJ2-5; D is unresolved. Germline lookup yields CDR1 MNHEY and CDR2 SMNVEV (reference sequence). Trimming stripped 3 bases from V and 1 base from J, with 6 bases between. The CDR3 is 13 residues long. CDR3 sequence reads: CASSFISQETQYF. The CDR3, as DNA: TGTGCCAGCAGTTTTATTTCCCAAGAGACCCAGTACTTC.

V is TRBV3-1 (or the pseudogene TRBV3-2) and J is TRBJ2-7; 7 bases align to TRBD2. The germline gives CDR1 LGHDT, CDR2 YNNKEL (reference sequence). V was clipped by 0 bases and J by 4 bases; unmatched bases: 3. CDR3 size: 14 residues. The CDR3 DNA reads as TGTGCCAGCAGCCAAGATTTGCGGGGGTACGAGCAGTACTTC. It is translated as CASSQDLRGYEQYF.

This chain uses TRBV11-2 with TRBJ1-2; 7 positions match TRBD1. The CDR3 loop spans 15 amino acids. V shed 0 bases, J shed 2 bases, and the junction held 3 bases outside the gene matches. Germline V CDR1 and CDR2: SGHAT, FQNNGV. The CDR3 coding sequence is TGTGCCAGCAGCTTAGAGGGACAGATGAACTATGGCTACACCTTC. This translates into CASSLEGQMNYGYTF.

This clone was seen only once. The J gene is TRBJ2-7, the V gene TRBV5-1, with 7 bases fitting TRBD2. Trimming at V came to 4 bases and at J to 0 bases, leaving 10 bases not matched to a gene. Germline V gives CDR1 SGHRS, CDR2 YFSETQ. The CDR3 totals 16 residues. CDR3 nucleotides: TGCGCCAGCAGCCCTGGCTCTAGCGGAAGCTCCTACGAGCAGTACTTC. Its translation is CASSPGSSGSSYEQYF.

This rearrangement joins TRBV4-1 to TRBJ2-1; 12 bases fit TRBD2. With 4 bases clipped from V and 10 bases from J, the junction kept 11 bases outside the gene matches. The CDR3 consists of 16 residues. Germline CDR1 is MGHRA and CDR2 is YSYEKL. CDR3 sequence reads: CASSPPPSGGAKEQFF. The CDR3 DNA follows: TGCGCCAGCAGCCCTCCCCCTAGCGGGGGGGCCAAAGAGCAGTTCTTC.

The CDR3 sequence: CASSYSADSGNTIYF. DNA for the CDR3: TGTGCCAGCAGTTACTCGGCGGACTCTGGAAACACCATATATTTT. The chain is built from TRBV6-5 and TRBJ1-3; the D is unclear. This CDR3 is 15 amino acids long. Germline CDR1 and CDR2: MNHEY and SVGAGI. V lost 0 bases to trimming and J lost 0 bases, with 6 bases between them.

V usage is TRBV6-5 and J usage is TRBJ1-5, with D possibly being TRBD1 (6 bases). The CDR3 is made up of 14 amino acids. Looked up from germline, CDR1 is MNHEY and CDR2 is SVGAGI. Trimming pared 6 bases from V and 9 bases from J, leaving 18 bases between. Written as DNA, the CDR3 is TGTGCCAGCAGCTCGGACAGCCCCAAGCGGCCCCAGCATTTT. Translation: CASSSDSPKRPQHF.

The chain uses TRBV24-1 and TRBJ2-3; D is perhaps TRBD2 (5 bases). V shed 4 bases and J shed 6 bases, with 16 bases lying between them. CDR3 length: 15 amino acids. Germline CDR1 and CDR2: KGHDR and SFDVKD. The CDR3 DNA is TGTGCCACCAGTGACCCGGTCCGGGGTTGGGATACGCAGTATTTT. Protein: CATSDPVRGWDTQYF.

The CDR3 DNA follows: TGTGCCAGCAGCCAAGGACCTTTACGGGGGGCCTTTCCTAACTATGGCTACACCTTC. This encodes CASSQGPLRGAFPNYGYTF. The chain has TRBV3-1 (or the pseudogene TRBV3-2) and TRBJ1-2, with TRBD1 as a possible D gene (6 bases). V shed 1 base and J shed 0 bases, with 21 bases lying between them. Germline assignment: CDR1 LGHDT and CDR2 YNNKEL (reference sequence). CDR3 length: 19 amino acids.

Written as DNA, the CDR3 is TGCGCCAGCAGCTTGGCCGGAGGACTAAAGAACACTGAAGCTTTCTTT. Its translation: CASSLAGGLKNTEAFF. This rearrangement joins TRBV5-1 to TRBJ1-1; no clear D. V was shortened by 0 bases and J by 1 base, with 13 bases between the two germline ends. In germline, CDR1 is SGHRS, CDR2 YFSETQ. CDR3 length: 16 amino acids.

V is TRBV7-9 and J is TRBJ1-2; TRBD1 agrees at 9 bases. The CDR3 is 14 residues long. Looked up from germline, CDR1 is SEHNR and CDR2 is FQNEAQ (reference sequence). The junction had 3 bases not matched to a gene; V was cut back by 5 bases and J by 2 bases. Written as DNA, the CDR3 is TGTGCCAGCAGCCAGGGACAGGGAAACTATGGCTACACCTTC. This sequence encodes CASSQGQGNYGYTF.

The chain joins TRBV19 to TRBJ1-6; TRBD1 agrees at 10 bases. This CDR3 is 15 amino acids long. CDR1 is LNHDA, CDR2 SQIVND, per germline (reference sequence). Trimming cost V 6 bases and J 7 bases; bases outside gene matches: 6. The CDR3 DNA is TGTGCCAGTAGCCACAGACAGGGGGCGAATTCACCCCTCCACTTT. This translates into CASSHRQGANSPLHF.

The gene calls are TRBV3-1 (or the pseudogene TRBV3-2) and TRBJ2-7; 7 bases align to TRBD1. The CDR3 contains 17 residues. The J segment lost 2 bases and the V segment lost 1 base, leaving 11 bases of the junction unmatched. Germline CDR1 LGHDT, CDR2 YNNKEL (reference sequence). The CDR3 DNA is TGTGCCAGCAGCCAAGTTACAGGGGCCCAAATTACCTACGAGCAGTACTTC. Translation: CASSQVTGAQITYEQYF.

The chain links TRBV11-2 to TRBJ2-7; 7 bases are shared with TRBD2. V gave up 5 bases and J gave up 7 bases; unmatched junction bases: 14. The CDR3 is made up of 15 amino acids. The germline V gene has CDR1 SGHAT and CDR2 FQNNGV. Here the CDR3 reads CASSPSVGGISEQYF. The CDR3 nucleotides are TGTGCCAGCAGCCCCTCGGTGGGGGGGATCTCTGAGCAGTACTTC.

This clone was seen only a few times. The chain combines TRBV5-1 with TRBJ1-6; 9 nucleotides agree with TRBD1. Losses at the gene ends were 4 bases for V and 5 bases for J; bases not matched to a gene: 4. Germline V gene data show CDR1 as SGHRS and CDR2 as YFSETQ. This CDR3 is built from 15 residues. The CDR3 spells CASSVQGAHNSPLHF. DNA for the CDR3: TGCGCCAGCAGCGTACAGGGGGCGCATAATTCACCCCTCCACTTT.

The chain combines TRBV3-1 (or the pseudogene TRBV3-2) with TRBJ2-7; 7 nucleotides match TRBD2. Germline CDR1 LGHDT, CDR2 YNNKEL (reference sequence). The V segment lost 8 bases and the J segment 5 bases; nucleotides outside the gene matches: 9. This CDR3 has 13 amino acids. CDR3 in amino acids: CASAGDEVHEQYF. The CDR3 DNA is TGTGCCAGCGCGGGGGATGAGGTCCACGAGCAGTACTTC.

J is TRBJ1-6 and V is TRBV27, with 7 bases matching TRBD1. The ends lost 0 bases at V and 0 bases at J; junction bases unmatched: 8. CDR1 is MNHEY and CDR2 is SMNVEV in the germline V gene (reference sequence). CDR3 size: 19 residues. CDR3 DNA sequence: TGTGCCAGCAGTTTATCCCGACAGGGAGGCAGCTCCTATAATTCACCCCTCCACTTT. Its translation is CASSLSRQGGSSYNSPLHF.

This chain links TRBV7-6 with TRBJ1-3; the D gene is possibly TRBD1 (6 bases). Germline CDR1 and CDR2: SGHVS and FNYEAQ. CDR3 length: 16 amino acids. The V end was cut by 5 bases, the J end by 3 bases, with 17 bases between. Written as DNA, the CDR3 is TGTGCCAGCAGCAGGCCCCCAGGGGCTAGTGGAAACACCATATATTTT. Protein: CASSRPPGASGNTIYF.

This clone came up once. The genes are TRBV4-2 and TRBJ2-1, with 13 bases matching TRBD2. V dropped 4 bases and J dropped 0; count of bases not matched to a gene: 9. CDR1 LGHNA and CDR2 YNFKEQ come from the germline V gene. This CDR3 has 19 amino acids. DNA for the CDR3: TGTGCCAGCAGCCCCCGACTAGCGGGGGGCGTCGTCTCCTACAATGAGCAGTTCTTC. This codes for CASSPRLAGGVVSYNEQFF.

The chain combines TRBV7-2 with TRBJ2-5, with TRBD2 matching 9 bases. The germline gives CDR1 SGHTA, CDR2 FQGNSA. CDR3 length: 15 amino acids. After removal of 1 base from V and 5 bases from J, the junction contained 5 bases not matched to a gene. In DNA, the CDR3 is TGTGCCAGCAGCTTAGTTGCGGGGGGGCCTGAGACCCAGTACTTC. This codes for CASSLVAGGPETQYF.

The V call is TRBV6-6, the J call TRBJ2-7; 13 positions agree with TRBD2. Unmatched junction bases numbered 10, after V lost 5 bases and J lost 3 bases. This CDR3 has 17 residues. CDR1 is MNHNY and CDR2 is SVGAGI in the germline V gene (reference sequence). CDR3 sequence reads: CASSPSGLAGTLYEQYF. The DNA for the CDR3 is TGTGCCAGCAGTCCCTCGGGACTAGCGGGGACCCTCTACGAGCAGTACTTC.